This T cell receptor beta chain was identified during a study of sequential checkpoint blockade in melanoma. Looking at the study overall: After both sequences, patients received maintenance nivolumab.

This sample's treatment: randomized to nivolumab then ipilimumab (arm A) or the reverse (arm B). DNA-damaging chemotherapy had not been given to any patient beforehand. V was clipped by 6 bases and J by 12 bases, with 12 bases between them. Per germline, CDR1 SGHTA and CDR2 FQGNSA. This CDR3 has 11 amino acids. The assay was immunoSEQ multiplex PCR, and TCRdb's table has in-frame clones only and misses some. Of roughly 10,000 clones in the sample, 73% are singletons; the top ten hold approximately 13%. The TCR comes from a human donor with melanoma. Sequencing used CD8+ T cells sorted from blood (inferred from file names), obtained from a patient given nivolumab and ipilimumab in sequence. V is TRBV7-2 and J is TRBJ2-1; the D is unclear. The CDR3 loop reads CASRGPVGQFF. The CDR3 DNA reads TGTGCCAGCAGGGGCCCTGTTGGGCAGTTCTTC.